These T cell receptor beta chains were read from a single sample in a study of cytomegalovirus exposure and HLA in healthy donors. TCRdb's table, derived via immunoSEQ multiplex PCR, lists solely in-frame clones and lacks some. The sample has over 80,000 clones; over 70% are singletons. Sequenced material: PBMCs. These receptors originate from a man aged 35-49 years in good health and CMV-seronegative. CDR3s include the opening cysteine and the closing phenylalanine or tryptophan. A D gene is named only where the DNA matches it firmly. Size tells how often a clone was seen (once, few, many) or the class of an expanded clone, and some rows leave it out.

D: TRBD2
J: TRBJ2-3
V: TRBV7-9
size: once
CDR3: CASSSGWTGGHGDTQYF
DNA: TGTGCCAGCAGCTCGGGTTGGACGGGGGGGCATGGAGATACGCAGTATTTT

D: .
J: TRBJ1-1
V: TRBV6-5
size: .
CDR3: CASSYSAGNTEAFF
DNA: TGTGCCAGCAGTTACTCAGCGGGGAACACTGAAGCTTTCTTT

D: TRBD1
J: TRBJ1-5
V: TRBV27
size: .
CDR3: CASSLDRVRQPQHF
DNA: TGTGCCAGCAGTCTCGACAGGGTTAGGCAGCCCCAGCATTTT

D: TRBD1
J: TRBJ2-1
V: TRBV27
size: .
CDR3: CASSLFQGAGDEQFF
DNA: TGTGCCAGCAGTTTATTTCAGGGGGCAGGGGATGAGCAGTTCTTC

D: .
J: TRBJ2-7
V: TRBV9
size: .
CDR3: CASSVSSGLSLYEQYF
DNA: TGTGCCAGCAGCGTATCATCAGGACTTTCTCTCTACGAGCAGTACTTC

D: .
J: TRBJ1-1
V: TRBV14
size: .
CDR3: CASSPLGADGEAFF
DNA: TGTGCCAGCAGCCCTCTAGGCGCCGATGGTGAAGCTTTCTTT

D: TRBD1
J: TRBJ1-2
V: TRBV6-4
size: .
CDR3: CASSDSQGDGGYTF
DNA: TGTGCCAGCAGTGACTCCCAGGGGGATGGTGGCTACACCTTC

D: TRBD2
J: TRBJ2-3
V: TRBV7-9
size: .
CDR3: CASSSGTSGFTDTQYF
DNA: TGTGCCAGCAGCTCCGGGACTAGCGGGTTCACAGATACGCAGTATTTT

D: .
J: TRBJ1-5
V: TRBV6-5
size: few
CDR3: CASSPGHYSNQPQHF
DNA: TGTGCCAGCAGTCCAGGGCACTATAGCAATCAGCCCCAGCATTTT

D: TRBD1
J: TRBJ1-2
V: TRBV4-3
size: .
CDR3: CASSQEGDSIFHNYGYTF
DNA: TGCGCCAGCAGCCAAGAGGGGGACAGCATTTTCCATAACTATGGCTACACCTTC

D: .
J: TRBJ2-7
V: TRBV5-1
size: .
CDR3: CASSLGGTYEQYF
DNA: TGCGCCAGCAGCTTGGGCGGGACCTACGAGCAGTACTTC

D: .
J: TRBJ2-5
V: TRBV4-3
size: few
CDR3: CASSQGPRQETQYF
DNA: TGCGCCAGCAGCCAAGGTCCCCGCCAAGAGACCCAGTACTTC

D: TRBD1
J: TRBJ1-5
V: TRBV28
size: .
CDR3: CASSWDRGYSNQPQHF
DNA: TGTGCCAGCAGTTGGGACAGGGGATATAGCAATCAGCCCCAGCATTTT

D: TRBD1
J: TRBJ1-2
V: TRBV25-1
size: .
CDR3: CASSSLDREYYGYTF
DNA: TGTGCCAGCAGTTCGCTGGACAGGGAGTACTATGGCTACACCTTC

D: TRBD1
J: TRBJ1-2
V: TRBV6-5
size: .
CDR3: CASSHRQGGYGYTF
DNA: TGTGCCAGCAGTCACCGACAGGGCGGCTATGGCTACACCTTC

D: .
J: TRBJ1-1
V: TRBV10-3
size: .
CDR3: CAISESSLGSGSHTEAFF
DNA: TGTGCCATCAGTGAGTCATCTCTTGGTTCGGGGTCTCACACTGAAGCTTTCTTT

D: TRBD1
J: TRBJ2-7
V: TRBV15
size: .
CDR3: CATSWGQGYEQYF
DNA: TGTGCCACCAGCTGGGGACAGGGTTACGAGCAGTACTTC

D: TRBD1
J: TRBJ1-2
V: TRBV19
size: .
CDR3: CASKDRDFNYGYTF
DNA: TGTGCCAGTAAAGACAGGGATTTCAACTATGGCTACACCTTC